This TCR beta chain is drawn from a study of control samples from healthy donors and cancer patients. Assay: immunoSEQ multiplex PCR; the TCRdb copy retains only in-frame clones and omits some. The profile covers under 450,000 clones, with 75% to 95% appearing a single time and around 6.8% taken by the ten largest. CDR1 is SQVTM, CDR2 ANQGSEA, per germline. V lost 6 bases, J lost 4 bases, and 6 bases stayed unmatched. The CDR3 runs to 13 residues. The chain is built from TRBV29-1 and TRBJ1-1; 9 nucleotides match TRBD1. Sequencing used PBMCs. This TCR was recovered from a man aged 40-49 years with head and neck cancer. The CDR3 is CSVLGTGTTEAFF. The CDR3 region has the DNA TGCAGCGTACTAGGGACAGGGACCACTGAAGCTTTCTTT.